The entry that follows covers one TCR beta chain sequence. Its antigen is as yet unknown. The record originates from a study of human T cells and chemical hapten exposure. Study outcomes and limitations: As patch test score rose, PT1 expanded TCR counts tended to rise as well. TCRs at a frequency above 1 in 1000 stayed unchanged with DPC sensitization. Among expanded TCRs, significantly more large CDR3 similarity clusters formed than among controls.

Stated time point: patch test 3, about 24 weeks after DPC sensitization. Indicated treatment: therapeutic diphenylcyclopropenone sensitization with weekly scalp DPC. Donation of samples came from alopecia patients who were 18 to 70 years old and suitable for DPC. Using its own MiXCR run on the RACE reads, TCRdb lists one record per CDR3 protein. Of roughly 50,000 distinct CDR3 sequences detected, approximately 9.9% appear once; the ten largest clones hold about 15%. This TCR derives from a middle-aged woman with alopecia areata. Some clones in this sample may be carry-over from other donors' samples. The sample consisted of whole blood, taken in connection with sensitization to the hapten diphenylcyclopropenone (DPC).

CDR3 DNA sequence: TGTGCCAGCAGTCCGCAATCGACAGGGAGCACTGAAGCTTTCTTT. Its protein is CASSPQSTGSTEAFF. The chain recombines TRBV27 with TRBJ1-1, with TRBD1 matching over 7 bases. Germline lookup yields CDR1 MNHEY and CDR2 SMNVEV (reference sequence). The CDR3 spans 15 residues. Trimming removed 5 bases from V and 4 bases from J; junction bases left unmatched: 10.